This TCR beta chain was recovered during a study of blood T cell repertoires in COVID-19. Whole-study context: The study drew acute and convalescent COVID-19 samples from the United States, Italy and Spain. PBMCs, B-cell-depleted T cells, or T cells were the source of the cDNA or gDNA that made up the material.

Per the original data handling: Scientists estimated how many nucleated cells there were by amplifying reference gene primers. Sequencing used immunoSEQ multiplex PCR; TCRdb keeps in-frame clones, though not all of them. V and J calls and clone size follow that table, whereas D and trimming were derived from the DNA. The sample lists approximately 25,000 clones, around 92% occurring once. The germline gives CDR1 SNHLY, CDR2 FYNNEI. Trimming cost V 5 bases and J 3 bases; bases outside gene matches: 3. The CDR3 spans 13 residues. The gene calls are TRBV2 and TRBJ1-1, with 7 bases that match TRBD1. The sequence was collected from a man aged 65-85 years with active COVID-19. Sequences were obtained from peripheral blood. In DNA, the CDR3 is TGTGCCAGCAGTCCCAGGGGGGACACTGAAGCTTTCTTT. Translation: CASSPRGDTEAFF.